This T cell receptor beta chain emerged from a study of control samples from healthy donors and cancer patients. Method: immunoSEQ multiplex PCR; TCRdb's copy keeps in-frame clones and lacks some. Of over 45,000 clones in the sample, more than 80% were seen once. The germline gives CDR1 SGHDN, CDR2 FVKESK. Trimming removed 1 base from V and 8 bases from J; junction bases left unmatched: 8. This CDR3 comprises 15 residues. The sequence derives from a man younger than 40 with colorectal cancer. Material: PBMCs. The V and J genes are TRBV14 and TRBJ1-3; TRBD1 agrees at 7 bases. The CDR3 region has the DNA TGTGCCAGCAGCCAAGTCGGACAGGTCGGGCACACCATATATTTT. Translated, it gives CASSQVGQVGHTIYF.